Given below is one T cell receptor (beta chain) in context. Here immunoSEQ multiplex PCR was the method, and the copy in TCRdb shows in-frame clones only, minus some. The table includes 150,000 to 200,000 clones, roughly 89% detected once. The sample comes from a study of control samples from healthy donors and cancer patients. The germline V gene encodes CDR1 SGHKS and CDR2 YYEKEE (reference sequence). This CDR3 comprises 16 residues. V was clipped by 3 bases and J by 0 bases, with 13 bases between them. Input material: blood. The sequence was obtained from a man aged 30 to 45 in good health. The chain is built from TRBV5-5 and TRBJ1-3, with D tentatively TRBD1 (5 bases). Here the CDR3 DNA reads TGTGCCAGCAGCTCAGGGTGGGGCGGCTCTGGAAACACCATATATTTT. Translated, it gives CASSSGWGGSGNTIYF.